The text below deals with one TCR beta chain. Its antigen is currently unknown. This record belongs to a study of CD8 T cells in ankylosing spondylitis. The study's findings and limits: Characteristic, it appeared, of ankylosing spondylitis blood was a TCR beta motif of 7 or 8 highly homologous variants. The clones that were linked to disease were reported to be significantly enriched in matched synovial fluid samples from ankylosing spondylitis patients.

TCRdb fed the 5' RACE reads into MiXCR, producing one record per CDR3 protein. The sample yields about 540,000 distinct CDR3 sequences, roughly 13% seen once. The CDR3 loop spans 15 amino acids. Trimming removed 0 bases at V and 3 bases at J, with 14 bases between. CDR1 is DFQATT and CDR2 is SNEGSKA in the germline V gene (reference sequence). This chain joins TRBV20-1 and TRBJ1-1; the D gene is possibly TRBD1 (6 bases). The sample consisted of blood, either unsorted or a sorted T cell fraction (not recorded which). This clonotype was sampled from a male donor with ankylosing spondylitis. The CDR3 region is CSARDPKGGDTEAFF. CDR3 DNA: TGCAGTGCTAGAGATCCCAAGGGGGGCGACACTGAAGCTTTCTTT.